The 6 T cell receptor beta chains presented below share a single source sample, sequenced in a study of T cells in tuberculosis. The data were produced by immunoSEQ multiplex PCR, yet TCRdb's version contains in-frame clones alone and is incomplete. The table records roughly 35,000 clones, around 93% of them present only once. The source material was PBMCs. These receptors all come from a donor aged 5 to 30 with latent tuberculosis or without tuberculosis infection. Some clones in this sample may be carry-over from other donors' samples.

The gene calls are TRBV30 and TRBJ2-3; TRBD2 agrees at 9 bases. The CDR3 contains 13 residues. CDR1 and CDR2 (germline): GTSNPN, SVGIG (reference sequence). After removal of 5 bases from V and 5 bases from J, the junction contained 5 bases not matched to a gene. CDR3 sequence (DNA): TGTGCCTGGGGCGGGGGGGCCTTAGATACGCAGTATTTT. This codes for CAWGGGALDTQYF.

The chain couples TRBV18 to TRBJ1-5, with 9 bases identical to TRBD1. V dropped 5 bases and J dropped 6; count of bases not matched to a gene: 17. This CDR3 spans 18 amino acids. Germline V lookup: CDR1 KGHSH, CDR2 LQKENI. The CDR3 protein is CASSSQGQGPSFVQPQHF. CDR3 in DNA: TGTGCCAGCTCATCACAGGGACAGGGACCCTCATTTGTTCAGCCCCAGCATTTT.

The J gene is TRBJ1-4, the V gene TRBV11-2; D possibly corresponds to TRBD1 (5 bases). Trimming removed 2 bases at V and 7 bases at J, with 11 bases between. The CDR3 runs 14 residues. In germline, CDR1 is SGHAT, CDR2 FQNNGV. The CDR3 region is CASSLYRRPEKLFF. The CDR3 bases are TGTGCCAGCAGCTTATACAGGCGCCCTGAAAAACTGTTTTTT. Supplemented by reference TRBV11-2 and TRBJ1-4, the full variable domain reads EAGVAQSPRYKIIEKRQSVAFWCNPISGHATLYWYQQILGQGPKLLIQFQNNGVVDDSQLPKDRFSAERLKGVDSTLKIQPAKLEDSAVYLCASSLYRRPEKLFFGSGTQLSVL.

CDR3 in amino acids: CAWSPLYNSPLHF. CDR3 sequence (DNA): TGTGCCTGGAGCCCCCTGTATAATTCACCCCTCCACTTT. The rearrangement joins TRBV30 to TRBJ1-6; D uncertain. There are 13 residues in the CDR3. The germline V gene has CDR1 GTSNPN and CDR2 SVGIG (reference sequence). V lost 3 bases and J lost 4, with 7 bases in between.

This clone was detected once. CDR3 loop: CATSRGGTGVQPQHF. The CDR3 nucleotides read TGTGCCACCAGCAGAGGAGGGACAGGGGTTCAGCCCCAGCATTTT. The V gene is TRBV15, the J gene TRBJ1-5; 10 bases align to TRBD1. Germline CDR1 LNHNV, CDR2 YYDKDF (reference sequence). Losses at the gene ends were 1 base for V and 6 bases for J; bases not matched to a gene: 3. The CDR3 sequence is 15 residues long.

The chain is built from TRBV10-1 and TRBJ1-1; the D gene is possibly TRBD1 (5 bases). The CDR3 has 11 amino acids. V was shortened by 2 bases and J by 11 bases, with 9 bases between the two germline ends. Germline CDR1 WNHNN, CDR2 SYGVQD (reference sequence). The CDR3: CASSEGHRAFF. For the CDR3, the DNA is TGCGCCAGCAGTGAGGGTCACAGGGCTTTCTTT.